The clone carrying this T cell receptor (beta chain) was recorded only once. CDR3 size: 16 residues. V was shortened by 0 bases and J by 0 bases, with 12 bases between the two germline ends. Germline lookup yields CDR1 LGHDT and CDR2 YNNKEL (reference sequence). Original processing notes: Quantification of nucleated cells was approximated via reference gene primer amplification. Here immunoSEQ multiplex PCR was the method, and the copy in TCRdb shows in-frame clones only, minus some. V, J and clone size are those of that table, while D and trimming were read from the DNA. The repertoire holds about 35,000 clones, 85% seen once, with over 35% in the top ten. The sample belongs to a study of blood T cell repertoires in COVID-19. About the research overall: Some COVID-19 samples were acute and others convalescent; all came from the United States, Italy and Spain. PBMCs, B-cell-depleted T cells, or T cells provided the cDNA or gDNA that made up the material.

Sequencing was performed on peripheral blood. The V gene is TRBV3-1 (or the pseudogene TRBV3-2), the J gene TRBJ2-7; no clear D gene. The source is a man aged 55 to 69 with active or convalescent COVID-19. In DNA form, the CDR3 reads TGTGCCAGCAGCCAAGATTGTTTGGCTAGCTCCTACGAGCAGTACGTC. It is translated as CASSQDCLASSYEQYV.